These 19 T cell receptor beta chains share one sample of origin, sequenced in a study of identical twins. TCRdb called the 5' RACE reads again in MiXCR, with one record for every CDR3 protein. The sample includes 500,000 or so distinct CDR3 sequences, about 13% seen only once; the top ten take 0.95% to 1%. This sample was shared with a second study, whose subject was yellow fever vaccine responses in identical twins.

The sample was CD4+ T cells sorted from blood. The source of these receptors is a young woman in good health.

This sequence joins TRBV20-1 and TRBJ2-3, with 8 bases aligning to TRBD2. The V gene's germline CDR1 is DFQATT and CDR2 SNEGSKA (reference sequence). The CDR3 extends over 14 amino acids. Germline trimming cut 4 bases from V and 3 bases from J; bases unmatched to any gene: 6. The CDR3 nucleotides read TGCAGTGCTAAACTTAGCGGGAAAACAGATACGCAGTATTTT. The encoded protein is CSAKLSGKTDTQYF.

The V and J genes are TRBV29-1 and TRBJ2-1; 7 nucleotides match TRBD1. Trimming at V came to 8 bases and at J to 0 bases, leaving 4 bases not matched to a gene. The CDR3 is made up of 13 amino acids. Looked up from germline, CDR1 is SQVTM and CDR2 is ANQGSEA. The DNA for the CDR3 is TGCAGCTTGAGACAGGGCTCCTACAATGAGCAGTTCTTC. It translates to CSLRQGSYNEQFF.

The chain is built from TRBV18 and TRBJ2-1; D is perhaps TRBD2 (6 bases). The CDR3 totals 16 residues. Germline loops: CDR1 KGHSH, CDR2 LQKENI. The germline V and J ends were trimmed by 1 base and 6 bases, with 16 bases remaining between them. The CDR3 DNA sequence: TGTGCCAGCTCACCACAGGCTAGCGAGAGATCCAATGAGCAGTTCTTC. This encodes CASSPQASERSNEQFF.

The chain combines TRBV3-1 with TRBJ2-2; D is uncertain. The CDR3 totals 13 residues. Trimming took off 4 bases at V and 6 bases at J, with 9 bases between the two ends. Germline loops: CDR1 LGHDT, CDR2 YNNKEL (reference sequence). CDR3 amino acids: CASSPHIAGELFF. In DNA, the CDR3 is TGTGCCAGCAGCCCTCATATTGCCGGGGAGCTGTTTTTT.

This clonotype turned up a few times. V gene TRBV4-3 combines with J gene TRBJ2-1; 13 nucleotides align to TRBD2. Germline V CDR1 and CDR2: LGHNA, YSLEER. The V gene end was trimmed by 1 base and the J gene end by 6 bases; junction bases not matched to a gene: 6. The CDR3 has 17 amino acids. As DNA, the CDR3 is TGCGCCAGCAGCCAAGTTCTAGGACTAGCGGGAGTCAATGAGCAGTTCTTC. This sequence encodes CASSQVLGLAGVNEQFF.

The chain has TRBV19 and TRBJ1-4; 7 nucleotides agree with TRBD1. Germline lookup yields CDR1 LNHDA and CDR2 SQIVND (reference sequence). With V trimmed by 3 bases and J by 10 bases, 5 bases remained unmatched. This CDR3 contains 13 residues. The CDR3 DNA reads TGTGCCAGTAGTATCCAGAGGGACAGAAAACTGTTTTTT. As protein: CASSIQRDRKLFF.

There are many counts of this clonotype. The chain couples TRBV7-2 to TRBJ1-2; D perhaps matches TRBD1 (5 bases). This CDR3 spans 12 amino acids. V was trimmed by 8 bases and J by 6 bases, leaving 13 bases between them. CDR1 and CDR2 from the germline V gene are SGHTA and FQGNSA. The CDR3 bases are TGTGCCAGCGAGAGGGACCTAAATGGCTACACCTTC. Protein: CASERDLNGYTF.

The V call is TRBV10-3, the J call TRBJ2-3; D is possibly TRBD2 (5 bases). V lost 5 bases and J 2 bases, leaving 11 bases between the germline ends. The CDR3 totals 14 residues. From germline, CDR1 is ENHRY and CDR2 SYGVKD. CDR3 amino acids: CAISHRRATDTQYF. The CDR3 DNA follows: TGTGCCATCAGTCATCGGCGGGCCACAGATACGCAGTATTTT.

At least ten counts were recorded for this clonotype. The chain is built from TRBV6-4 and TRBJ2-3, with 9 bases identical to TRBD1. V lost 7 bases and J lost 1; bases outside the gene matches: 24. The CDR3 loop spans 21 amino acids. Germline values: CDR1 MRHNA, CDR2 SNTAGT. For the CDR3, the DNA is TGTGCCAGCAATCCCCTCGCCTGGTCCCGGGACAGGGTCATGGGCACAGATACGCAGTATTTT. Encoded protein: CASNPLAWSRDRVMGTDTQYF.

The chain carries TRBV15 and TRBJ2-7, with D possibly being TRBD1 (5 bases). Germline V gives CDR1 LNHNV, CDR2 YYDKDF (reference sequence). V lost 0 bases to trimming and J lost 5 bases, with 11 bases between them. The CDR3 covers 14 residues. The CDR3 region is CATSRDRVGDEQYF. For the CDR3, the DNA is TGTGCCACCAGCAGAGACAGGGTAGGCGACGAGCAGTACTTC.

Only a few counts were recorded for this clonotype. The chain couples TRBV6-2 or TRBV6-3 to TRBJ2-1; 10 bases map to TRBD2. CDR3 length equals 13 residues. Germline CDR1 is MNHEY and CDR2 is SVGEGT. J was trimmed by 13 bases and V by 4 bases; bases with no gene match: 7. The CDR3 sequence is CASSFGTSASQFF. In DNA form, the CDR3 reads TGTGCCAGCAGTTTCGGGACTAGCGCAAGTCAGTTCTTC.

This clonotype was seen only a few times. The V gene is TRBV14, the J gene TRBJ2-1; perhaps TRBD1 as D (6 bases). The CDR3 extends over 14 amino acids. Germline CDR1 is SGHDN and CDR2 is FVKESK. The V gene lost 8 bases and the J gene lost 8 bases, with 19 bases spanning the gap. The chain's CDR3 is CASGSQGMSYEQFF. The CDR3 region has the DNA TGTGCCAGCGGCTCGCAGGGGATGAGCTATGAGCAGTTCTTC.

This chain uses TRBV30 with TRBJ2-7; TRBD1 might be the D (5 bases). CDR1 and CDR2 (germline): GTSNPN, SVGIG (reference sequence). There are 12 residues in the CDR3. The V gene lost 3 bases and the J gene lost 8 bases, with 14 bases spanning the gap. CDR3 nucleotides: TGTGCCTGGAGGGATAAGGGGTTCAAGCAGTACTTC. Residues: CAWRDKGFKQYF.

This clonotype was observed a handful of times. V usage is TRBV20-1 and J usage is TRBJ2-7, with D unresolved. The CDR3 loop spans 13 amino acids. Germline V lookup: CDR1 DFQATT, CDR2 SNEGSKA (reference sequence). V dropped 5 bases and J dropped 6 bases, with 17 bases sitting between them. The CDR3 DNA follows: TGCAGTGCTCGGACCGCCATTACACCCGAGCAGTACTTC. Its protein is CSARTAITPEQYF.

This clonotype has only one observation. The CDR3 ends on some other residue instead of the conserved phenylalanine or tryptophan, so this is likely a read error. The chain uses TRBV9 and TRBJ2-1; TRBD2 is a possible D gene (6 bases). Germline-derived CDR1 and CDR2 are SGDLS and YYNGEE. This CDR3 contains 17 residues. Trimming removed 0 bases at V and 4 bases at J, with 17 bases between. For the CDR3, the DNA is TGTGCCAGCAGCGTAGTATCGACTAGTCGTCCGTACAATGAGCAGTTCATC. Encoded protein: CASSVVSTSRPYNEQFI.

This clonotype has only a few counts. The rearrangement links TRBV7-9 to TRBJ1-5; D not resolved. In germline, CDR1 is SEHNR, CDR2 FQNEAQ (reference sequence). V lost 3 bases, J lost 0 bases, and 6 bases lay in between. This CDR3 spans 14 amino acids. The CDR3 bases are TGTGCCAGCAGCTTTGGCGATAGCAATCAGCCCCAGCATTTT. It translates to CASSFGDSNQPQHF.

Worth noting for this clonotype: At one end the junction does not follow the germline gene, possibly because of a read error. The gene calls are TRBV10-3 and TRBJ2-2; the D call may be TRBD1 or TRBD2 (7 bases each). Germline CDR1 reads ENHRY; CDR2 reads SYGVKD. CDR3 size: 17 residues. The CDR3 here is CAISQNPGQGGTGELFF. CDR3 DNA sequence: TGTGCCATCAGTCAAAACCCAGGGCAGGGGGGGACCGGGGAGCTGTTTTTC.

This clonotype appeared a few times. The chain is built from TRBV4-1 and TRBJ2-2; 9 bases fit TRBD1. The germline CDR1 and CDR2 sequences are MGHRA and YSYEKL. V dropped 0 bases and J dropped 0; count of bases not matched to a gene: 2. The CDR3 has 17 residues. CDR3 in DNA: TGCGCCAGCAGCCAAGACCGACAGGGGGCGAACACCGGGGAGCTGTTTTTT. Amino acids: CASSQDRQGANTGELFF.

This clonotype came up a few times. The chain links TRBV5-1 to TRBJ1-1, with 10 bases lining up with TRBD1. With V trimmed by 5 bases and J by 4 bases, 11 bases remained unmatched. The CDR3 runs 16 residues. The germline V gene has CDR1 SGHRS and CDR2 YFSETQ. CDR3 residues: CASRRGGTGDGTEAFF. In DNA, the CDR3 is TGCGCCAGCAGGCGGGGGGGGACAGGGGATGGCACTGAAGCTTTCTTT.